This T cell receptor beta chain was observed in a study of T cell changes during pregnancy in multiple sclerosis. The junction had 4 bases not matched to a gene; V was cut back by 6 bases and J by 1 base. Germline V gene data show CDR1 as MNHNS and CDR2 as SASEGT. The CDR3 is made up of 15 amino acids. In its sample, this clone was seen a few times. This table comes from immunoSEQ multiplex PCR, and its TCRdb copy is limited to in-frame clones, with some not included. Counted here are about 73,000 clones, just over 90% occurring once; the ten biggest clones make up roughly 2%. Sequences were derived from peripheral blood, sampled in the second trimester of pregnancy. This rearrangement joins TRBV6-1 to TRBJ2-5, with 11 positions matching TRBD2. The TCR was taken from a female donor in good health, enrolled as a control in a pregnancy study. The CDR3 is CASSYSGGAQETQYF. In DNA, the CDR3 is TGTGCCAGCAGCTATAGCGGGGGGGCCCAAGAGACCCAGTACTTC.